These 21 T cell receptor beta chains originate from one sample sequenced in a study of T cell responses to AZD1222 COVID-19 vaccine. Profiled with immunoSEQ multiplex PCR; TCRdb holds only in-frame clones, not every one. The repertoire has some 120,000 clones, about 92% of them found once; the top ten carry about 4%. The specimen was peripheral blood, collected on day 0 of MenACWY control vaccination. The receptors come from an adult in good health.

This chain joins TRBV28 and TRBJ1-5; the D is unclear. Deletions cut 3 bases from V and 3 bases from J, with 15 bases between. This CDR3 contains 16 residues. Germline V gene data show CDR1 as MDHEN and CDR2 as SYDVKM. CDR3 protein: CASSFPLQTVNQPQHF. CDR3 DNA sequence: TGTGCCAGCAGTTTCCCACTCCAGACGGTCAATCAGCCCCAGCATTTT. Using reference TRBV28 and TRBJ1-5 for the parts outside the CDR3, the full variable domain is DVKVTQSSRYLVKRTGEKVFLECVQDMDHENMFWYRQDPGLGLRLIYFSYDVKMKEKGDIPEGYSVSREKKERFSLILESASTNQTSMYLCASSFPLQTVNQPQHFGDGTRLSIL.

This chain connects TRBV21-1 to TRBJ2-7; the table gives TRBD1 as D, unverified against the DNA. TRBV21-1 is shown as a pseudogene. The CDR3 has 16 residues. CDR3 bases: TGTGCCAGCAACTTAGGGGTTCCGATTTTCCTCTACGAGCAGTACGTC. As protein: CASNLGVPIFLYEQYV.

This clone was picked up one time. The chain links TRBV6-1 to TRBJ2-1; 9 nucleotides align to TRBD2. The germline V gene has CDR1 MNHNS and CDR2 SASEGT. The ends lost 1 base at V and 0 bases at J; junction bases unmatched: 4. The CDR3 spans 17 residues. The CDR3 bases are TGTGCCAGCAGTGAAGGGGGACTAGCCGCCTCCTACAATGAGCAGTTCTTC. Amino acids: CASSEGGLAASYNEQFF.

This clone showed up just a few times. V usage is TRBV28 and J usage is TRBJ1-2; D remains unclear. Trimming took off 4 bases at V and 8 bases at J, with 11 bases between the two ends. Germline values: CDR1 MDHEN, CDR2 SYDVKM. The CDR3 has 12 residues. The CDR3 bases are TGTGCCAGCAGTTCCTCACATGGCGGCTACACCTTC. Translated: CASSSSHGGYTF.

The chain links TRBV7-9 to TRBJ1-2; 9 bases are shared with TRBD1. The CDR3 spans 15 residues. Germline loops: CDR1 SEHNR, CDR2 FQNEAQ (reference sequence). The trim removed 5 bases at V and 1 base at J, leaving 5 bases unmatched. The CDR3 nucleotides are TGTGCCAGCAGCCCACGGACAGGGGTTAACTATGGCTACACCTTC. Residues: CASSPRTGVNYGYTF.

V and J are TRBV7-9 and TRBJ2-7; 9 bases are shared with TRBD2. The ends lost 7 bases at V and 3 bases at J; junction bases unmatched: 7. The CDR3 length is 14 residues. CDR1 is SEHNR, CDR2 FQNEAQ, per germline (reference sequence). The chain's CDR3 is CASNFGSGSYEQYF. CDR3 in DNA: TGTGCCAGCAACTTTGGTAGCGGGAGCTACGAGCAGTACTTC.

The gene calls are TRBV5-1 and TRBJ2-2; D not certain. Germline V gives CDR1 SGHRS, CDR2 YFSETQ. V was trimmed by 3 bases and J by 6 bases, leaving 9 bases between them. This CDR3 spans 13 amino acids. The CDR3 DNA sequence: TGCGCCAGCAGCTACAGTTTGCCCGGGGAGCTGTTTTTT. This gives the protein CASSYSLPGELFF. The variable domain in full, with the rest retrieved from reference TRBV5-1 and TRBJ2-2, is KAGVTQTPRYLIKTRGQQVTLSCSPISGHRSVSWYQQTPGQGLQFLFEYFSETQRNKGNFPGRFSGRQFSNSRSEMNVSTLELGDSALYLCASSYSLPGELFFGEGSRLTVL.

The rearrangement joins TRBV11-2 to TRBJ2-3; 7 nucleotides match TRBD2. Germline V gives CDR1 SGHAT, CDR2 FQNNGV. With V trimmed by 1 base and J by 4 bases, 2 bases remained unmatched. This CDR3 contains 14 residues. The CDR3 sequence: CASSLVGRADTQYF. The CDR3 DNA reads as TGTGCCAGCAGCTTAGTTGGGAGGGCAGATACGCAGTATTTT.

This clone was seen once. The chain recombines TRBV7-6 with TRBJ2-7; the D gene could be TRBD1 or TRBD2 (6 bases each). This CDR3 region has 15 residues. The germline CDR1 and CDR2 sequences are SGHVS and FNYEAQ. V dropped 5 bases and J dropped 4 bases, with 18 bases sitting between them. DNA of the CDR3: TGTGCCAGCAGCGCAACCCTGGGGGGCAGATACGAGCAGTACTTC. It encodes CASSATLGGRYEQYF.

This chain connects TRBV3-1 (or the pseudogene TRBV3-2) to TRBJ1-4, with 7 bases fitting TRBD1. V gave up 0 bases and J gave up 4 bases; unmatched junction bases: 5. The CDR3 extends over 16 amino acids. Germline V gene sequence: CDR1 LGHDT, CDR2 YNNKEL (reference sequence). The CDR3 loop is CASSQDAGTDNEKLFF. In DNA form, the CDR3 reads TGTGCCAGCAGCCAAGACGCCGGGACAGATAATGAAAAACTGTTTTTT.

The V call is TRBV20-1, the J call TRBJ2-1, with 8 bases lining up with TRBD2. Germline CDR1 and CDR2: DFQATT and SNEGSKA (reference sequence). The CDR3 consists of 11 residues. V dropped 6 bases and J dropped 10; count of bases not matched to a gene: 5. The chain's CDR3 is CSARLASEQFF. In DNA form, the CDR3 reads TGCAGTGCGCGACTAGCGAGCGAGCAGTTCTTC.

The genes are TRBV7-2 and TRBJ1-1; a possible D gene is TRBD1 (6 bases). Germline CDR1 SGHTA, CDR2 FQGNSA. There are 14 residues in the CDR3. Trimming cost V 1 base and J 5 bases, with 11 bases left between them. The CDR3 region is CASSLDTGRTEAFF. The DNA of the CDR3 is TGTGCCAGCAGCTTAGACACAGGGCGGACTGAAGCTTTCTTT. The whole variable domain, remainder taken from reference TRBV7-2 and TRBJ1-1, is GAGVSQSPSNKVTEKGKDVELRCDPISGHTALYWYRQSLGQGLEFLIYFQGNSAPDKSGLPSDRFSAERTGGSVSTLTIQRTQQEDSAVYLCASSLDTGRTEAFFGQGTRLTVV.

J is TRBJ1-3 and V is TRBV9; tentative D call: TRBD1 (6 bases). The germline CDR1 and CDR2 sequences are SGDLS and YYNGEE. With 3 bases removed from V and 1 base from J, the gap between germline ends came to 17 bases. This CDR3 is 17 amino acids long. The CDR3 loop reads CASSAYRRTVSGNTIYF. The CDR3 DNA reads TGTGCCAGCAGCGCCTACCGACGGACAGTTTCTGGAAACACCATATATTTT. The whole variable domain, filled in from reference TRBV9 and TRBJ1-3, reads DSGVTQTPKHLITATGQRVTLRCSPRSGDLSVYWYQQSLDQGLQFLIQYYNGEERAKGNILERFSAQQFPDLHSELNLSSLELGDSALYFCASSAYRRTVSGNTIYFGEGSWLTVV.

The chain employs TRBV10-2 and TRBJ1-4; D call uncertain. The CDR3 covers 13 residues. V was pared by 4 bases and J by 8 bases, with 11 bases between. Germline CDR1 reads WSHSY; CDR2 reads SAAADI. The CDR3 is CASSASRLEKLFF. The CDR3, as DNA: TGCGCCAGCAGTGCCTCCCGCCTAGAAAAACTGTTTTTT.

The chain joins TRBV3-1 (or the pseudogene TRBV3-2) to TRBJ2-2, with no clear D. The CDR3 sequence is 12 residues long. V dropped 4 bases and J dropped 1 base, with 1 base sitting between them. CDR1 LGHDT and CDR2 YNNKEL come from the germline V gene (reference sequence). The CDR3 protein is CASSLNTGELFF. The CDR3 DNA sequence: TGTGCCAGCAGCCTGAACACCGGGGAGCTGTTTTTT.

The chain combines TRBV10-2 with TRBJ2-1, with 11 bases that match TRBD2. The CDR3 extends over 15 amino acids. V dropped 6 bases and J dropped 8; count of bases not matched to a gene: 9. Germline V CDR1 and CDR2: WSHSY, SAAADI. The CDR3 here is CASRLAGGSGDEQFF. CDR3 bases: TGCGCCAGCAGGCTAGCGGGGGGTTCCGGCGATGAGCAGTTCTTC.

The rearrangement joins TRBV29-1 to TRBJ2-5; maybe TRBD2 (5 bases). Germline CDR1 SQVTM, CDR2 ANQGSEA. The CDR3 is 10 amino acids. V was clipped by 3 bases and J by 9 bases, with 8 bases between them. The CDR3 protein is CSVDSGAQYF. The CDR3 DNA reads TGCAGCGTTGATTCCGGGGCCCAGTACTTC. Supplemented by reference TRBV29-1 and TRBJ2-5, the full variable domain reads SAVISQKPSRDICQRGTSLTIQCQVDSQVTMMFWYRQQPGQSLTLIATANQGSEATYESGFVIDKFPISRPNLTFSTLTVSNMSPEDSSIYLCSVDSGAQYFGPGTRLLVL.

The chain uses TRBV11-2 and TRBJ1-1; D is possibly TRBD1 (6 bases). Trimming cost V 2 bases and J 4 bases, with 11 bases left between them. Germline V gene lookup returns CDR1 SGHAT and CDR2 FQNNGV. The CDR3 runs 14 residues. The CDR3 DNA sequence: TGTGCCAGCAGCTTAACAGGGTGGCTCACTGAAGCTTTCTTT. Encoded protein: CASSLTGWLTEAFF.

In this sample, this clone turned up a few times. The chain recombines TRBV12-3 or TRBV12-4 with TRBJ1-5; D remains ambiguous. The CDR3 loop spans 13 amino acids. Trimming stripped 5 bases from V and 0 bases from J, with 5 bases between. In DNA, the CDR3 is TGTGCCAGCAGTCGGGCTAGCAATCAGCCCCAGCATTTT. Encoded protein: CASSRASNQPQHF.

V is TRBV3-1 (or the pseudogene TRBV3-2) and J is TRBJ2-5; 14 bases align to TRBD2. Trimming removed 5 bases from V and 4 bases from J; junction bases left unmatched: 6. The CDR3 is 16 amino acids. Germline V lookup: CDR1 LGHDT, CDR2 YNNKEL (reference sequence). The CDR3 loop is CASSGRLAGGRETQYF. The CDR3 DNA sequence: TGTGCCAGCAGCGGTCGACTAGCGGGGGGGCGAGAGACCCAGTACTTC.

This chain connects TRBV5-8 to TRBJ2-1; 10 nucleotides agree with TRBD2. CDR1 and CDR2 from the germline V gene are SGHTS and YDEGEE. After removal of 0 bases from V and 7 bases from J, the junction contained 4 bases not matched to a gene. This CDR3 contains 15 residues. The CDR3 DNA reads TGTGCCAGCAGCTTGGGGCTAGCGGGAGCGAATGAGCAGTTCTTC. Amino acids: CASSLGLAGANEQFF.